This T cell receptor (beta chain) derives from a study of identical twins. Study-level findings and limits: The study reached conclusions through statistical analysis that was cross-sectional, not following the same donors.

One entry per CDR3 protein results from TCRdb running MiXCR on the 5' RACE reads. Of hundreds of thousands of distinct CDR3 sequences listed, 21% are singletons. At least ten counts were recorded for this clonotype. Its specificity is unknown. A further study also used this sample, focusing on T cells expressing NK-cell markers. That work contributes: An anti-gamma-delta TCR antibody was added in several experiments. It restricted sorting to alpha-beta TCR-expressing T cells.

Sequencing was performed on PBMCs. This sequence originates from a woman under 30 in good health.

The CDR3 loop reads CSASARQGFWTEAFF. The CDR3 coding sequence is TGCAGTGCTAGCGCGAGACAGGGGTTTTGGACTGAAGCTTTCTTT. V gene TRBV20-1 combines with J gene TRBJ1-1, with 8 bases that match TRBD1. Germline lookup yields CDR1 DFQATT and CDR2 SNEGSKA (reference sequence). The trim removed 3 bases at V and 5 bases at J, leaving 11 bases unmatched. This CDR3 is 15 amino acids long.